The rows below give T cell receptor beta chains drawn from one sample of a study of cytomegalovirus exposure and HLA in healthy donors. Clones were read by immunoSEQ multiplex PCR, and TCRdb kept only the in-frame ones, dropping some. This sample carries 200,000 to 250,000 clones, with about 1% going to the ten biggest clones. The sequenced sample was PBMCs. Source of these receptors: a woman aged 25-40 years in good health and CMV-seropositive. CDR3s include the opening cysteine and the closing phenylalanine or tryptophan. The D gene is left open where the match is weak.

>TRBJ1-1|TRBD1|TRBV7-8
CASSLMNRGKGDEAFF
TGTGCCAGCAGCTTAATGAACAGGGGTAAGGGGGATGAAGCTTTCTTT
>TRBJ1-6|.|TRBV18
CASSPNPPRGSPLHF
TGTGCCAGCTCGCCAAATCCTCCCCGAGGTTCACCCCTCCACTTT
>TRBJ1-5|.|TRBV19
CASSLGLRFQHF
TGTGCCAGTAGTTTGGGACTACGTTTCCAGCATTTT
>TRBJ2-5|.|TRBV5-1
CASSSYTGSYQETQYF
TGCGCCAGCAGCTCGTACACAGGGTCTTACCAAGAGACCCAGTACTTC
>TRBJ1-1|.|TRBV11-2
CASSLYQSNTEAFF
TGTGCCAGCAGCTTATACCAGTCGAACACTGAAGCTTTCTTT
>TRBJ2-7|.|TRBV18
CASSPAGLTYEQYF
TGTGCCAGCTCACCGGCAGGGCTTACCTACGAGCAGTACTTC
>TRBJ2-1|TRBD2|TRBV2
CASKITSGGPEQFF
TGTGCCAGCAAAATAACTAGCGGGGGCCCTGAGCAGTTCTTC
>TRBJ2-1|TRBD2|TRBV7-6
CASSRAGGLLNEQFF
TGTGCCAGCAGCCGAGCGGGAGGACTACTCAATGAGCAGTTCTTC
>TRBJ2-1|TRBD2|TRBV7-6
CASSRLAGGNNEQFF
TGTGCCAGCAGCCGTCTAGCGGGAGGTAACAATGAGCAGTTCTTC
>TRBJ1-1|.|TRBV29-1
CSVVGRGNTEAFF
TGCAGCGTTGTCGGCAGGGGGAACACTGAAGCTTTCTTT
>TRBJ1-2|.|TRBV6-5
CASSSLYGYTF
TGTGCCAGCAGTTCTCTCTATGGCTACACCTTC
>TRBJ2-7|TRBD1|TRBV28
CASSEVGDRGFYEQYF
TGTGCCAGCAGCGAGGTAGGAGACAGGGGGTTCTACGAGCAGTACTTC
>TRBJ1-1|.|TRBV11-2
CASSGDRNTEAFF
TGTGCCAGCTCGGGAGACCGGAACACTGAAGCTTTCTTT
>TRBJ2-5|.|TRBV15
CATSRDLASETQYF
TGTGCCACCAGCAGAGATTTAGCTAGTGAGACCCAGTACTTC
>TRBJ1-5|TRBD1|TRBV27
CASSPAGTGRNQPQHF
TGTGCCAGCAGCCCAGCAGGGACAGGGAGGAATCAGCCCCAGCATTTT
>TRBJ2-7|TRBD1|TRBV5-1
CASSLTGTASYEQYF
TGCGCCAGCAGCTTGACGGGGACAGCTTCCTACGAGCAGTACTTC
>TRBJ2-7|TRBD1|TRBV2
CASSPGTGAIEQYF
TGTGCCAGCAGCCCTGGGACAGGGGCGATCGAGCAGTACTTC
>TRBJ1-1|.|TRBV6-1
CASSRGRVMNTEAFF
TGTGCCAGCAGCAGGGGACGCGTCATGAACACTGAAGCTTTCTTT
>TRBJ2-5|.|TRBV19
CASSIAVVQETQYF
TGTGCCAGTAGTATAGCGGTGGTCCAAGAGACCCAGTACTTC
>TRBJ1-2|TRBD1|TRBV27
CASSWGNRGRLTF
TGTGCCAGCAGTTGGGGAAACAGGGGACGGCTCACCTTC
>TRBJ2-7|.|TRBV2
CASTRAVYEQYF
TGTGCCAGCACCAGGGCTGTCTACGAGCAGTACTTC
>TRBJ2-3|.|TRBV5-1
CASSSNSGLGTDTQYF
TGCGCCAGCAGCTCCAATAGCGGTCTCGGCACAGATACGCAGTATTTT
>TRBJ1-4|.|TRBV9
CASSPDSPATNEKLFF
TGTGCCAGCAGCCCGGACAGTCCCGCAACTAATGAAAAACTGTTTTTT
>TRBJ1-2|.|TRBV19
CASSSVGIGGYGYTF
TGTGCCAGTAGTTCAGTCGGTATAGGGGGCTATGGCTACACCTTC
>TRBJ1-1|.|TRBV7-6
CASSLGGGRGEAFF
TGTGCCAGCAGCTTAGGGGGGGGGCGAGGTGAAGCTTTCTTT
>TRBJ2-7|TRBD1|TRBV14
CASSPSGGFFYEQYF
TGTGCCAGCAGCCCCTCAGGGGGTTTTTTCTACGAGCAGTACTTC
>TRBJ2-7|.|TRBV11-2
CASSLFLRSGSYEQYF
TGTGCCAGCAGCTTATTTCTCCGGAGCGGCTCCTACGAGCAGTACTTC
>TRBJ2-1|TRBD2|TRBV11-3
CASSQGLAGDLSSYNEQFF
TGTGCCAGCAGCCAAGGACTAGCGGGAGATCTGAGCTCCTACAATGAGCAGTTCTTC
>TRBJ2-1|TRBD2|TRBV9
CASSSRLAEPYNEQFF
TGTGCCAGCAGCAGCCGACTAGCGGAACCCTACAATGAGCAGTTCTTC
>TRBJ1-2|TRBD1|TRBV6-5
CASSFDRGWDGYTF
TGTGCCAGCAGTTTCGACAGGGGGTGGGATGGCTACACCTTC
>TRBJ1-3|TRBD1|TRBV5-1
CASSPTGGSGNTIYF
TGCGCCAGCAGCCCCACAGGGGGCTCTGGAAACACCATATATTTT
>TRBJ1-1|TRBD1|TRBV27
CASRRQGGTEAFF
TGTGCCAGCAGGAGACAGGGCGGCACTGAAGCTTTCTTT
>TRBJ2-1|.|TRBV5-1
CASSFGQLSNEQFF
TGCGCCAGCAGCTTTGGACAGTTATCGAATGAGCAGTTCTTC
>TRBJ2-7|TRBD1|TRBV5-6
CASSLSGTGSYEQYF
TGTGCCAGCAGCTTGTCCGGGACAGGCTCCTACGAGCAGTACTTC
>TRBJ1-1|.|TRBV28
CASNQGWRTEAFF
TGTGCCAGCAATCAGGGATGGCGCACTGAAGCTTTCTTT
>TRBJ1-2|.|TRBV18
CASSSGLNSGDGYTF
TGTGCCAGCTCCTCGGGCCTAAACTCAGGGGATGGCTACACCTTC
>TRBJ2-2|.|TRBV11-2
CASSLELNTGELFF
TGTGCCAGCAGCTTAGAACTGAACACCGGGGAGCTGTTTTTT
>TRBJ2-5|TRBD2|TRBV6-1
CASRELAGGQETQYF
TGTGCCAGCAGGGAACTAGCGGGGGGTCAAGAGACCCAGTACTTC
>TRBJ1-4|.|TRBV2
CASSQGEKLFF
TGTGCCAGCAGTCAGGGTGAAAAACTGTTTTTT
>TRBJ2-5|.|TRBV5-1
CASSPSRRAETQYF
TGCGCCAGCTCCCCCAGCAGGCGCGCGGAGACCCAGTACTTC
>TRBJ2-3|.|TRBV11-2
CASSQRGIEANTDTQYF
TGTGCCAGCAGCCAACGGGGGATTGAGGCGAACACAGATACGCAGTATTTT
>TRBJ1-3|.|TRBV4-3
CASSQLSGDSGNTIYF
TGCGCCAGCAGCCAGTTGAGCGGCGACTCTGGAAACACCATATATTTT
>TRBJ1-1|.|TRBV5-1
CASSLDRPNTEAFF
TGCGCCAGCAGCTTAGACAGGCCGAACACTGAAGCTTTCTTT
>TRBJ2-1|.|TRBV5-4
CASSRDRDWNNEQFF
TGTGCCAGCAGCCGCGACAGGGACTGGAACAATGAGCAGTTCTTC
>TRBJ1-1|.|TRBV12-5
CASGLQATEAFF
TGTGCTAGTGGTTTGCAGGCAACTGAAGCTTTCTTT
>TRBJ1-2|.|TRBV27
CASSGGALWGGYTF
TGTGCCAGCAGCGGGGGGGCACTTTGGGGGGGCTACACCTTC
>TRBJ2-7|TRBD2|TRBV10-1
CASSESRGLAGGSTYEQYF
TGCGCCAGCAGTGAGTCGAGAGGGCTAGCGGGAGGCTCGACCTACGAGCAGTACTTC
>TRBJ1-1|TRBD1|TRBV6-5
CASSGQVGAEAFF
TGTGCCAGCAGTGGACAGGTCGGGGCTGAAGCTTTCTTT
>TRBJ1-1|.|TRBV16
CASSQSMSAGRLNTEAFF
TGTGCCAGCAGCCAATCGATGTCGGCGGGCAGGTTGAACACTGAAGCTTTCTTT
>TRBJ2-3|.|TRBV6-5
CASSEPYTDTQYF
TGTGCCAGCAGTGAACCCTACACAGATACGCAGTATTTT
>TRBJ2-7|TRBD2|TRBV2
CASTPSRPRLAGPSYEQYF
TGTGCCAGCACTCCCTCGCGCCCTAGACTAGCGGGACCCTCCTACGAGCAGTACTTC
>TRBJ1-1|TRBD1|TRBV6-5
CASSYGDRVGTEAFF
TGTGCCAGCAGTTACGGGGACAGGGTGGGTACTGAAGCTTTCTTT
>TRBJ2-5|.|TRBV30
CAWSLPETQYF
TGTGCCTGGAGTCTCCCGGAGACCCAGTACTTC